The 32 T cell receptor beta chains given below trace back to one sample, sequenced in a study of T cell repertoires in cytomegalovirus infection. TCRdb re-called the reads with MiXCR, one entry per CDR3 protein. The sample includes nearly 450,000 distinct CDR3 sequences, about 33% seen only once; the top ten take roughly an eighth. The sequencing sample was made of PBMCs. The receptor source for this set is a human donor in good health (CMV status not recorded). Some clones in this sample may be carry-over from other donors' samples.

The chain employs TRBV6-5 and TRBJ1-1; no clear D gene. V dropped 0 bases and J dropped 0 bases, with 8 bases sitting between them. The CDR3 contains 15 residues. From germline, CDR1 is MNHEY and CDR2 SVGAGI. CDR3 sequence (DNA): TGTGCCAGCAGTTACTCAGAGGCGGTGAACACTGAAGCTTTCTTT. As protein: CASSYSEAVNTEAFF.

This chain joins TRBV6-2 or TRBV6-3 and TRBJ2-6; no reliable D call. CDR1 is MNHEY, CDR2 SVGEGT, per germline. Trimming removed 0 bases from V and 0 bases from J, with 6 bases in between. The CDR3 totals 16 residues. Here the CDR3 DNA reads TGTGCCAGCAGTTACTCGGGGTTCTCTGGGGCCAACGTCCTGACTTTC. It encodes CASSYSGFSGANVLTF.

This clonotype was seen at least ten times. The chain has TRBV11-2 and TRBJ2-7; 7 bases match TRBD1. This CDR3 spans 14 amino acids. The V and J ends lost 6 bases and 2 bases, in that order; junction bases with no gene match: 7. CDR1 is SGHAT and CDR2 is FQNNGV in the germline V gene. The CDR3 loop reads CASSLRDSTYEQYF. The CDR3 DNA reads as TGTGCCAGCAGTCTCCGGGACAGTACCTACGAGCAGTACTTC.

In its sample, this clonotype was seen a few times. The chain couples TRBV19 to TRBJ1-1; TRBD1 matches 7 bases. CDR3 length: 16 amino acids. CDR1 and CDR2 (germline): LNHDA, SQIVND (reference sequence). Trimming took 3 bases from V and 0 from J; bases not matched to a gene: 7. The CDR3 sequence is CASSIRQGPVNTEAFF. DNA of the CDR3: TGTGCCAGTAGTATTCGACAGGGACCAGTGAACACTGAAGCTTTCTTT.

The chain recombines TRBV11-2 with TRBJ1-1; maybe TRBD1 (6 bases). The CDR3 runs 16 residues. Per germline, CDR1 SGHAT and CDR2 FQNNGV. Trimming removed 5 bases from V and 5 bases from J, with 21 bases in between. The CDR3 region is CASSQTPTGRGTEAFF. The DNA of the CDR3 is TGTGCCAGCAGCCAAACGCCCACAGGGAGAGGAACTGAAGCTTTCTTT.

As concerns this clonotype: A junction end diverges from the germline sequence, so it may reflect a read error. The chain uses TRBV11-3 and TRBJ1-1; D is uncertain. The CDR3 contains 13 residues. Germline V lookup: CDR1 SGHNT, CDR2 YENEEA. Here the CDR3 reads CASSLTTVVEGFF. In DNA form, the CDR3 reads TGTGCCAGCAGCTTAACAACCGTGGTTGAAGGTTTCTTT.

This clonotype was recorded a few times. The chain has TRBV6-5 and TRBJ2-1; 10 nucleotides align to TRBD2. This CDR3 has 14 amino acids. V lost 1 base, J lost 8 bases, and 2 bases stayed unmatched. Germline values: CDR1 MNHEY, CDR2 SVGAGI. CDR3 DNA: TGTGCCAGCAGTTACTACCTAGCGGGGGATGAGCAGTTCTTC. Amino acids: CASSYYLAGDEQFF.

This rearrangement joins TRBV4-2 to TRBJ2-7; 9 bases map to TRBD1. Losses at the gene ends were 2 bases for V and 6 bases for J; bases not matched to a gene: 5. The CDR3 runs 14 residues. Germline CDR1 and CDR2: LGHNA and YNFKEQ. In nucleotides, the CDR3 is TGTGCCAGCAGCCAACCGGGACAGGGACCCGAGCAGTACTTC. Translation: CASSQPGQGPEQYF.

This clonotype was seen a few times. V usage is TRBV5-4 and J usage is TRBJ2-1; 8 nucleotides match TRBD2. V was clipped by 0 bases and J by 8 bases; unmatched bases: 7. CDR1 SGHNT and CDR2 YYREEE come from the germline V gene (reference sequence). This CDR3 is built from 15 residues. DNA of the CDR3: TGTGCCAGCAGCTTGGTAGCGGGGCCCGACTATGAGCAGTTCTTC. This sequence encodes CASSLVAGPDYEQFF.

The chain employs TRBV7-8 and TRBJ1-1; TRBD1 agrees at 7 bases. With 5 bases clipped from V and 6 bases from J, the junction kept 12 bases outside the gene matches. The germline V gene encodes CDR1 SGHVS and CDR2 FQNEAQ. This CDR3 region has 15 residues. CDR3 protein: CASSRNDRERPEAFF. CDR3 nucleotide sequence: TGTGCCAGCAGCCGGAACGACAGGGAACGACCTGAAGCTTTCTTT.

In its sample, this clonotype was seen a few times. The chain uses TRBV15 and TRBJ1-5, with TRBD1 matching over 8 bases. The germline V gene has CDR1 LNHNV and CDR2 YYDKDF (reference sequence). The V segment lost 6 bases and the J segment 5 bases; nucleotides outside the gene matches: 9. The CDR3 sequence is 15 residues long. This chain's CDR3 is CATSTDRARYQPQHF. CDR3 DNA sequence: TGTGCCACCAGTACGGACAGGGCCCGGTATCAGCCCCAGCATTTT.

This clonotype was recorded a few times. This chain joins TRBV4-1 and TRBJ2-3; maybe TRBD2 (6 bases). Trimming cost V 4 bases and J 2 bases, with 10 bases left between them. Germline V lookup: CDR1 MGHRA, CDR2 YSYEKL. There are 14 residues in the CDR3. CDR3 in amino acids: CASSPPGATDTQYF. CDR3 DNA: TGCGCCAGCAGCCCCCCGGGAGCCACAGATACGCAGTATTTT.

The J gene is TRBJ1-2, the V gene TRBV18; D uncertain. Trimming removed 6 bases from V and 8 bases from J, with 19 bases in between. Germline V gives CDR1 KGHSH, CDR2 LQKENI. There are 14 residues in the CDR3. CDR3 nucleotide sequence: TGTGCCAGCTCGATAAAGGACCGCTCTAGGGGCTACACCTTC. Translation gives CASSIKDRSRGYTF.

The chain employs TRBV5-6 and TRBJ2-1, with 7 bases lining up with TRBD2. In germline, CDR1 is SGHDT, CDR2 YYEEEE. The CDR3 consists of 16 residues. After removal of 2 bases from V and 2 bases from J, the junction contained 7 bases not matched to a gene. CDR3 amino acids: CASSFGLDAAYNEQFF. The DNA for the CDR3 is TGTGCCAGCAGCTTCGGACTAGACGCGGCCTACAATGAGCAGTTCTTC.

Worth noting for this clonotype: A read error is likely, as this CDR3 ends without the conserved phenylalanine or tryptophan. This chain uses TRBV7-9 with TRBJ2-1; no reliable D call. The germline V gene has CDR1 SEHNR and CDR2 FQNEAQ (reference sequence). The CDR3 has 13 amino acids. The V end lost 2 bases, the J end lost 4 bases, and 6 bases lay between the germline ends. This chain's CDR3 is CASSLLGYNEQFL. CDR3 bases: TGTGCCAGCAGCTTACTCGGGTACAATGAGCAGTTCTTA.

In this sample, this clonotype turned up many times. The V gene is TRBV7-8, the J gene TRBJ1-5; TRBD1 agrees at 7 bases. CDR3 size: 17 residues. Germline loops: CDR1 SGHVS, CDR2 FQNEAQ. V shed 7 bases and J 4 bases; nucleotides not matched to a gene: 16. This chain's CDR3 is CASNPEAGGIGNQPQHF. For the CDR3, the DNA is TGTGCCAGCAACCCAGAGGCAGGGGGAATCGGGAATCAGCCCCAGCATTTT.

Of note for this clonotype: Being one base from a much bigger clone, this may be a read error. This likely comes from a read error, as the CDR3 has no conserved phenylalanine or tryptophan at its end. The genes are TRBV11-1 and TRBJ2-1; the D gene could be TRBD1 or TRBD2 (5 bases each). The CDR3 runs 16 residues. Trimming removed 3 bases at V and 7 bases at J, with 19 bases between. Germline loops: CDR1 SGHAT, CDR2 FQDESV (reference sequence). The CDR3 loop reads CASSFTLVRGNNEQFY. In nucleotides, the CDR3 is TGTGCCAGCAGCTTCACGCTGGTGAGGGGAAATAATGAGCAGTTCTAC.

The chain carries TRBV5-8 and TRBJ1-4, with a possible D match to TRBD1 (5 bases). Looked up from germline, CDR1 is SGHTS and CDR2 is YDEGEE. Between the trimmed V and J ends, which lost 4 bases and 8 bases, there was a span of 9 bases. This CDR3 has 12 amino acids. DNA for the CDR3: TGTGCCAGCAGCCCTGGGGGGGAAAAACTGTTTTTT. It encodes CASSPGGEKLFF.

This clonotype occurred a few times. The CDR3: CASKGEMRAFF. DNA for the CDR3: TGTGCCAGCAAAGGGGAAATGCGGGCTTTCTTT. The V and J genes are TRBV12-3 or TRBV12-4 and TRBJ1-1; TRBD1 is a possible D gene (5 bases). V lost 7 bases, J lost 11 bases, and 14 bases lay in between. The CDR3 loop spans 11 amino acids.

This clonotype was seen many times. The genes are TRBV7-2 and TRBJ2-1; 10 bases are a match to TRBD2. With V trimmed by 5 bases and J by 6 bases, 7 bases remained unmatched. The CDR3 is made up of 15 amino acids. Germline assignment: CDR1 SGHTA and CDR2 FQGNSA. Here the CDR3 DNA reads TGTGCCAGCAGCCACAGCGGGGGGGCTGCCAATGAGCAGTTCTTC. It specifies CASSHSGGAANEQFF.

This clonotype was recorded at least ten times. J is TRBJ1-4 and V is TRBV7-2; D perhaps matches TRBD1 (5 bases). Trimming removed 3 bases from V and 5 bases from J, with 10 bases in between. The CDR3 totals 14 residues. The germline CDR1 and CDR2 sequences are SGHTA and FQGNSA. In DNA, the CDR3 is TGTGCCAGCAGCTTGTCGGGGCCAAATGAAAAACTGTTTTTT. Protein: CASSLSGPNEKLFF.

In its sample, this clonotype was seen a few times. J is TRBJ2-7 and V is TRBV7-2; 9 bases line up with TRBD1. CDR1 is SGHTA and CDR2 is FQGNSA in the germline V gene. J was trimmed by 13 bases and V by 4 bases; bases with no gene match: 14. The CDR3 totals 14 residues. CDR3 region: CASSSPSPGQGLYF. CDR3 DNA sequence: TGTGCCAGCAGCTCCCCCTCCCCGGGACAGGGTCTATACTTC.

This clonotype has just one count. The rearrangement uses TRBV7-8 and TRBJ2-3, with a possible D match to TRBD2 (6 bases). The V and J ends lost 4 bases and 2 bases respectively, with 22 bases between them. The CDR3 runs to 18 residues. In germline, CDR1 is SGHVS, CDR2 FQNEAQ. This CDR3 is CASSWPPPGSGDTDTQYF. The DNA for the CDR3 is TGTGCCAGCAGCTGGCCCCCACCGGGCTCGGGGGACACAGATACGCAGTATTTT.

This clonotype was seen more than once but under ten times. CDR3 bases: TGTGCCAGTTTGGGAGGGAACACAGATACGCAGTATTTT. Residues: CASLGGNTDTQYF. The J gene is TRBJ2-3, the V gene TRBV19, with TRBD2 identical over 7 bases. V shed 8 bases and J 2 bases; nucleotides not matched to a gene: 4. The CDR3 contains 13 residues. Germline V gene sequence: CDR1 LNHDA, CDR2 SQIVND (reference sequence).

This clonotype was seen repeatedly, ten times or more. This sequence joins TRBV12-5 and TRBJ1-1; D ambiguous. The CDR3 spans 13 residues. Germline V gene lookup returns CDR1 LGHNT and CDR2 FRNRAP. V was clipped by 1 base and J by 10 bases, with 13 bases between them. The DNA of the CDR3 is TGTGCTAGTGGTTTGGAGGGATCTACGGGAGCTTTCTTT. Its protein is CASGLEGSTGAFF.

This clonotype was seen more than once but under ten times. The J gene is TRBJ1-5, the V gene TRBV28; possible D gene TRBD1, 6 bases. CDR1 and CDR2 (germline): MDHEN, SYDVKM. This CDR3 is built from 17 residues. V dropped 7 bases and J dropped 5 bases, with 24 bases sitting between them. In DNA form, the CDR3 reads TGTGCCAGCACCGGGAGGGCGACAGGTGGTATCGATCAGCCCCAGCATTTT. Protein sequence: CASTGRATGGIDQPQHF.

Concerning this clonotype: Compared with germline, one end of the junction differs, possibly owing to a read error. The chain combines TRBV12-3 or TRBV12-4 with TRBJ1-1; D remains unclear. This CDR3 region has 14 residues. DNA of the CDR3: TGTGCCGGCAGTTTAGCGTCGCGGCCTACTGAAGCTTTCTTT. Protein sequence: CAGSLASRPTEAFF.

This clonotype turned up a few times. This chain's CDR3 is CASSQDNRPGQGYGYTF. The DNA of the CDR3 is TGCGCCAGCAGCCAAGATAACCGCCCGGGACAAGGCTATGGCTACACCTTC. This rearrangement joins TRBV4-3 to TRBJ1-2, with D tentatively TRBD1 (6 bases). This CDR3 has 17 amino acids. Trimming removed 0 bases from V and 4 bases from J, with 18 bases in between. Germline assignment: CDR1 LGHNA and CDR2 YSLEER.

To note about this clonotype: With a much larger clone just one base away, this may be a read error. This chain joins TRBV7-2 and TRBJ1-1; 7 bases map to TRBD1. This CDR3 has 15 residues. CDR1 SGHTA and CDR2 FQGNSA come from the germline V gene. V shed 4 bases, J shed 1 base, and the junction held 6 bases outside the gene matches. The CDR3 nucleotides are TGTGCCAGCAGCTCACGACAGGGACAGAACACTGAAGCTTTCTTT. Amino acid sequence: CASSSRQGQNTEAFF.

This clonotype has more than one count but fewer than ten. The CDR3 here is CASSLPGGARDEQFF. The CDR3 DNA reads as TGTGCCAGCAGCTTACCGGGGGGGGCCCGAGATGAGCAGTTCTTC. This chain links TRBV7-6 with TRBJ2-1, with 8 bases that match TRBD2. The J segment lost 8 bases and the V segment lost 2 bases, leaving 8 bases of the junction unmatched. CDR1 and CDR2 from the germline V gene are SGHVS and FNYEAQ. The CDR3 consists of 15 residues.

This clonotype showed up just a few times. This rearrangement joins TRBV7-2 to TRBJ1-2, with no clear D. V dropped 4 bases and J dropped 5 bases, with 8 bases sitting between them. Germline CDR1 and CDR2: SGHTA and FQGNSA. The CDR3 sequence is 12 residues long. The CDR3 coding sequence is TGTGCCAGCAGCTCGACCAGGTATGGCTACACCTTC. Protein sequence: CASSSTRYGYTF.

Here the CDR3 DNA reads TGTGCCACCTCAGAGACGAGCACAGATACGCAGTATTTT. Protein sequence: CATSETSTDTQYF. The chain combines TRBV10-3 with TRBJ2-3; D remains unclear. The CDR3 is 13 amino acids. Trimming shortened V by 10 bases and J by 0 bases, and 11 bases separated the two germline ends. CDR1 and CDR2 (germline): ENHRY, SYGVKD.